This T cell receptor (beta chain) was retrieved from a study of tumor and adjacent non-tumor tissue in lung cancer. Findings of the study overall: Tumor tissue had significantly higher TCR diversity than normal lung.

The library came from three nested PCR rounds adapted from ARM-PCR protocols. TCRdb analysed the multiplex PCR reads with MiXCR anew, one entry per CDR3 protein. The sample includes roughly 140,000 distinct CDR3 sequences, 66% seen only once; the top ten take roughly 18%. The germline V gene encodes CDR1 MNHNS and CDR2 SASEGT. The CDR3 contains 15 residues. Remarks on this clonotype: The antigen is not known. One end of the junction does not line up with germline, which may come from a read error.

No cell sorting was done before RNA was extracted from the tissue. The sequence derives from a man aged 60 to 69 with small cell lung cancer. The chain carries TRBV6-1 and TRBJ1-5; 8 positions match TRBD1. The specimen was lung tumor tissue. CDR3 sequence: CASSPDRGRNQHQHF. The CDR3 nucleotides are TGTGCCAGCAGCCCCGACAGGGGAAGGAATCAGCACCAGCATTTT.